The entry below gives a single T cell receptor beta chain sequence along with its context. What it binds is unknown. Trimming pared 8 bases from V and 3 bases from J, leaving 24 bases between. CDR3 length equals 16 residues. The germline gives CDR1 SGDLS, CDR2 YYNGEE. This specimen comes from a study of CD8 T cells in Susac syndrome. Overall study context: Sequenced Susac syndrome patients included 5 or 6 with active disease and 8 or 9 who were in remission.

Findings and caveats of the study: In total CD8+ repertoires, around 17 Susac-specific public clones were found, and CD8+ TEMRA repertoires had several.

TEMRA cells were enriched by FACS, and CD4+ and CD8+ T cells were negatively isolated. Reverse transcription of roughly 0.5 to 1 ug RNA used random hexamers. A multiplex approach, immunoSEQ multiplex PCR, amplified TCR beta CDR3 across 54 Vbeta and 13 Jbeta. TCRdb redid the calling of the immunoSEQ multiplex PCR reads with MiXCR, one entry per CDR3 protein. This repertoire shows about 130,000 distinct CDR3 sequences, around 95% found once; its top ten account for over 0.2%. The genes are TRBV9 and TRBJ2-7; tentatively, D is TRBD1 or TRBD2 (6 bases each). Material: CD8+ T cells from PBMCs. The receptor was isolated from a human donor with Susac syndrome. CDR3 sequence reads: CASSEGGPGDIYEQYF. CDR3 nucleotides: TGTGCCAGTTCGGAAGGGGGGCCAGGGGATATCTACGAGCAGTACTTC.